A single sample gave rise to the 10 T cell receptor beta chains below, sequenced in a study of blood T cell repertoires in COVID-19. Using immunoSEQ multiplex PCR, the repertoire was profiled, and TCRdb retains in-frame clones only, with some absent. The top ten clones hold roughly 3% of a sample with approximately 150,000 clones, around 87% of them seen once. Sequenced sample: peripheral blood. These receptors were collected from a woman aged 60-75 years with active COVID-19.

CDR3 loop: CASRFLAGNNEQFF. DNA of the CDR3: TGTGCCAGCAGGTTCCTAGCGGGAAACAATGAGCAGTTCTTC. This sequence joins TRBV7-9 and TRBJ2-1, with 9 nucleotides matching TRBD2. The CDR3 consists of 14 residues. Trimming removed 6 bases from V and 5 bases from J; junction bases left unmatched: 5. Germline V gene data show CDR1 as SEHNR and CDR2 as FQNEAQ (reference sequence).

This sequence joins TRBV28 and TRBJ2-7; the D is unclear. Per the germline V gene, CDR1 is MDHEN and CDR2 is SYDVKM. Trimming stripped 3 bases from V and 6 bases from J, with 6 bases between. The CDR3 has 11 amino acids. The CDR3 DNA sequence: TGTGCCAGCAGTTTCTTCGGCGAGCAGTACTTC. This sequence encodes CASSFFGEQYF.

This chain links TRBV19 with TRBJ2-5, with D possibly being TRBD2 (5 bases). The CDR3 has 11 residues. The ends were cut back, 5 bases at V and 7 bases at J, with 8 bases in the middle. The germline CDR1 and CDR2 sequences are LNHDA and SQIVND (reference sequence). CDR3 sequence: CASSSRGTQYF. The CDR3 coding sequence is TGTGCCAGTAGTTCCCGGGGGACCCAGTACTTC.

The rearrangement joins TRBV5-5 to TRBJ2-3, with D possibly matching TRBD2 (5 bases). Germline CDR1 SGHKS, CDR2 YYEKEE (reference sequence). This CDR3 comprises 16 residues. V was cut by 0 bases and J by 7 bases, with 18 bases left in between. The CDR3 loop reads CASSLVLVGGKNTQYF. CDR3 bases: TGTGCCAGCAGCTTGGTTCTAGTCGGAGGTAAGAATACGCAGTATTTT.

This chain links TRBV27 with TRBJ1-6, with no clear D. V lost 0 bases to trimming and J lost 0 bases, with 6 bases between them. Looked up from germline, CDR1 is MNHEY and CDR2 is SMNVEV (reference sequence). The CDR3 length is 16 residues. This CDR3 is CASSLSRSSYNSPLHF. The CDR3 DNA reads TGTGCCAGCAGTTTATCGCGTAGCTCCTATAATTCACCCCTCCACTTT.

This clone appeared once. V is TRBV28 and J is TRBJ2-4; the match to TRBD1 covers 8 bases. The junction had 12 bases not matched to a gene; V was cut back by 3 bases and J by 2 bases. Germline assignment: CDR1 MDHEN and CDR2 SYDVKM. This CDR3 has 18 residues. The CDR3 region is CASSFSPLRTGPKNIQYF. For the CDR3, the DNA is TGTGCCAGCAGTTTCAGCCCCTTACGGACAGGGCCCAAAAACATTCAGTACTTC.

This chain links TRBV28 with TRBJ2-1; D is undetermined. Trimming left V 4 bases short and J 0 bases short, with 19 bases between. In germline, CDR1 is MDHEN, CDR2 SYDVKM. This CDR3 comprises 18 residues. CDR3 region: CASSSISEMLSSYNEQFF. The CDR3 DNA follows: TGTGCCAGCAGTTCGATCTCAGAAATGTTAAGCTCCTACAATGAGCAGTTCTTC.

This chain connects TRBV7-2 to TRBJ2-7; 7 bases are a match to TRBD2. The junction had 3 bases not matched to a gene; V was cut back by 0 bases and J by 1 base. CDR1 and CDR2 (germline): SGHTA, FQGNSA. The CDR3 runs 15 residues. CDR3 loop: CASSLASGPSYEQYF. CDR3 sequence (DNA): TGTGCCAGCAGCTTAGCTAGCGGGCCGTCCTACGAGCAGTACTTC.

This clone was observed once. The chain links TRBV5-8 to TRBJ2-1; TRBD2 aligns across 9 bases. This CDR3 contains 15 residues. Germline CDR1 and CDR2: SGHTS and YDEGEE. After removal of 0 bases from V and 6 bases from J, the junction contained 4 bases not matched to a gene. CDR3 in DNA: TGTGCCAGCAGCTTGGTTCCTAGCGGGGTCAATGAGCAGTTCTTC. Translation gives CASSLVPSGVNEQFF.

The J gene is TRBJ2-7, the V gene TRBV5-6, with 15 nucleotides matching TRBD2. CDR3 length: 17 amino acids. Germline V gene sequence: CDR1 SGHDT, CDR2 YYEEEE. V was pared by 5 bases and J by 3 bases, with 9 bases of the junction left unmatched. The CDR3 sequence is CASRSGLAGGWLYEQYF. As DNA, the CDR3 is TGTGCCAGCAGAAGTGGACTAGCGGGGGGGTGGCTCTACGAGCAGTACTTC.